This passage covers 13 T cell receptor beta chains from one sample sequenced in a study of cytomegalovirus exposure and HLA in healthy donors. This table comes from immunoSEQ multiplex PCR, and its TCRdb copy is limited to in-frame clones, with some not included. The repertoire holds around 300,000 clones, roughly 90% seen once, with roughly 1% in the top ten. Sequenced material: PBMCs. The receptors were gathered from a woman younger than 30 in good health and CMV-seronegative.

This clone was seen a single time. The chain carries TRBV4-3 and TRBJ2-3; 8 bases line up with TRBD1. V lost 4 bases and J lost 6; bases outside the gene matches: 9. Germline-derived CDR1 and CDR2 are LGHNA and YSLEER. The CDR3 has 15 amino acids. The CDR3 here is CASSLGQGSGDTQYF. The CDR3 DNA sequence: TGCGCCAGCAGCCTAGGACAGGGTAGTGGGGATACGCAGTATTTT.

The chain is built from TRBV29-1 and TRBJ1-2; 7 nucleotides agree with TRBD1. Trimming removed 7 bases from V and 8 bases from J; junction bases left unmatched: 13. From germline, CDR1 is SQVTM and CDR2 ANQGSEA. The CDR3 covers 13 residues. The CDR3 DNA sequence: TGCAGCGGAGGGGACAGCTTCTCGGGGGGCTACACCTTC. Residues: CSGGDSFSGGYTF.

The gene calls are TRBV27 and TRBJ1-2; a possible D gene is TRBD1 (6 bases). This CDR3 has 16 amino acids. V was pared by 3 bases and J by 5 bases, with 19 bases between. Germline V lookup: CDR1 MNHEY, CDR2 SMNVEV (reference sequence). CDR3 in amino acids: CASSLTGRQDRYGYTF. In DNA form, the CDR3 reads TGTGCCAGCAGTTTGACGGGTCGACAGGACCGATATGGCTACACCTTC.

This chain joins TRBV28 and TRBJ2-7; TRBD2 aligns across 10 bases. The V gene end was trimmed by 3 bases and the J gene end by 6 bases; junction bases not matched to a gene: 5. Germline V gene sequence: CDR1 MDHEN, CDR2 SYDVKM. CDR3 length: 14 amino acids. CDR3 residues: CASSFRLAGGEQYF. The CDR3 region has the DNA TGTGCCAGCAGTTTTCGCTTAGCGGGGGGCGAGCAGTACTTC.

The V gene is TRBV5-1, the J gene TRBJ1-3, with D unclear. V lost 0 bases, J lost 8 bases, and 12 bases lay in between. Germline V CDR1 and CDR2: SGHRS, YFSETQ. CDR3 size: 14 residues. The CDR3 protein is CASSLAQARDTIYF. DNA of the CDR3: TGCGCCAGCAGCTTGGCCCAAGCGAGGGACACCATATATTTT.

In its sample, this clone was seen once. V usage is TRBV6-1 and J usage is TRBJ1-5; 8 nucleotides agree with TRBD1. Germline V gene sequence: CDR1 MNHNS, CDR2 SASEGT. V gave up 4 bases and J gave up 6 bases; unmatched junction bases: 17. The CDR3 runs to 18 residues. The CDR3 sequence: CASSGGVNWTGISQPQHF. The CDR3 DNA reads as TGTGCCAGCAGTGGGGGGGTTAACTGGACAGGGATAAGTCAGCCCCAGCATTTT.

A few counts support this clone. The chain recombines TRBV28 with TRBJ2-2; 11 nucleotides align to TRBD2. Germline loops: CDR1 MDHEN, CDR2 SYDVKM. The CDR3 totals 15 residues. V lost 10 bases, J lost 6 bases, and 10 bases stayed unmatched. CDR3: CATRLGTSGPGELFF. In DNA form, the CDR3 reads TGTGCCACCAGACTTGGGACTAGCGGACCCGGGGAGCTGTTTTTT.

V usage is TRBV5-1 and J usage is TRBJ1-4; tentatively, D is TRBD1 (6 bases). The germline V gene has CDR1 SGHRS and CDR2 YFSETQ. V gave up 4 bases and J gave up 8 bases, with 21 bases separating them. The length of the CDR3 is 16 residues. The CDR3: CASSPGQPEGGEKLFF. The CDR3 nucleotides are TGCGCCAGCAGCCCGGGACAACCTGAGGGGGGGGAAAAACTGTTTTTT.

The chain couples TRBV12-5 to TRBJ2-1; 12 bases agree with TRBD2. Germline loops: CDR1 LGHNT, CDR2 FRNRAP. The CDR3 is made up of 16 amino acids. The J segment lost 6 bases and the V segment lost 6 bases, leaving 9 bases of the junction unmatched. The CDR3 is CASGPLLAGGGNEQFF. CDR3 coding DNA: TGTGCTAGTGGACCCCTCCTAGCGGGAGGGGGCAATGAGCAGTTCTTC.

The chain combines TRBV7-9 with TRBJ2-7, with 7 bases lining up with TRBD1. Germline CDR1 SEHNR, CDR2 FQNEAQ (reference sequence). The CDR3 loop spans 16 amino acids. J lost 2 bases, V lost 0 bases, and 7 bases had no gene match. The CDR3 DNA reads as TGTGCCAGCAGCTTAGCGGAGTCGGGACAGACCTACGAGCAGTACTTC. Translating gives CASSLAESGQTYEQYF.

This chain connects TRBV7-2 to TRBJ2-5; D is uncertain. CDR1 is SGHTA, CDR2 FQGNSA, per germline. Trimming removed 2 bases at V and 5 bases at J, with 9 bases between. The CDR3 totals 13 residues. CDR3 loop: CASSLFPPETQYF. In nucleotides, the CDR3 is TGTGCCAGCAGCTTATTCCCCCCGGAGACCCAGTACTTC.

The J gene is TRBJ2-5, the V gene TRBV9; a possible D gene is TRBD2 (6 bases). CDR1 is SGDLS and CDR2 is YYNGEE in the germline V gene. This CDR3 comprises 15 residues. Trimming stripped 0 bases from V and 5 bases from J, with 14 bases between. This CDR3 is CASSVVSGVGETQYF. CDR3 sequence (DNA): TGTGCCAGCAGCGTAGTCTCGGGAGTGGGGGAGACCCAGTACTTC.

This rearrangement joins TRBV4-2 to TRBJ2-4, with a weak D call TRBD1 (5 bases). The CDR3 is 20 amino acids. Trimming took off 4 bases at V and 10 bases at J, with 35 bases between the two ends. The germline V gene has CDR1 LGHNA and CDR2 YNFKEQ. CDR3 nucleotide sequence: TGTGCCAGCAGCCGAGAAGCTTTGGGCCTAGGGGTCACCAAAAACATTATTCAGTACTTC. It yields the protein CASSREALGLGVTKNIIQYF.